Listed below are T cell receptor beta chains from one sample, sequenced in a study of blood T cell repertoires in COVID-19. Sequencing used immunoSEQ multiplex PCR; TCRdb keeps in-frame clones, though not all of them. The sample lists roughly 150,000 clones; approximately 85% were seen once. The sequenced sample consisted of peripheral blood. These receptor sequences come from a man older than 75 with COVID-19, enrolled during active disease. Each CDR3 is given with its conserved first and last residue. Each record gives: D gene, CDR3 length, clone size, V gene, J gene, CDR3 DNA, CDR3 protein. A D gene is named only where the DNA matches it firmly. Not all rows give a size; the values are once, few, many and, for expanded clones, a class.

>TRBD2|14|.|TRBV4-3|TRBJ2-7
TGCGCCAGCAGCCAAGATCGGGGGGGCTACGAGCAGTACTTC
CASSQDRGGYEQYF
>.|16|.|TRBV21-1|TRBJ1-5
TGTGCCAGCAGCAAAGGGGGCGGACAGGGTGGGCAGCCCCAGCATTTT
CASSKGGGQGGQPQHF
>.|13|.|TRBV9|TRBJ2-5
TGTGCCAGCAGCGTTTCAGGGGCAGAGACCCAGTACTTC
CASSVSGAETQYF
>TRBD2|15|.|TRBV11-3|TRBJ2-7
TGTGCCAGCAGCCTGTACGGGGGGGAGGATTCGGAGCAGTACTTC
CASSLYGGEDSEQYF
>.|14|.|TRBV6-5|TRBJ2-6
TGTGCCAGCAGACAGGGATCTGGGGCCAACGTCCTGACTTTC
CASRQGSGANVLTF
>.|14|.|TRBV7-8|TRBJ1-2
TGTGCCAGCAGCTTATCGGCCCGGGGGAATGGCTACACCTTC
CASSLSARGNGYTF
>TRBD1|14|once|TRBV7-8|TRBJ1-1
TGTGCCAGCAGCGGCCGACAGGGTTTGACTGAAGCTTTCTTT
CASSGRQGLTEAFF
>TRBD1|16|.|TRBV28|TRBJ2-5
TGTGCCAGCAGTTTAGGTGACAGGGGGCTTTTGGAGACCCAGTACTTC
CASSLGDRGLLETQYF
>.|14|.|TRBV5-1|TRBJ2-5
TGCGCCAGCAGCTTACGACAGGAGCAAGAGACCCAGTACTTC
CASSLRQEQETQYF
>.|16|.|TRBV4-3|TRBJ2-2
TGCGCCAGCAGCCTTGGGACTGGGCAGAACACCGGGGAGCTGTTTTTT
CASSLGTGQNTGELFF
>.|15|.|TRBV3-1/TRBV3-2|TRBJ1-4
TGTGCCAGCAGCCAACGCCCGCCGGCTAATGAAAAACTGTTTTTT
CASSQRPPANEKLFF
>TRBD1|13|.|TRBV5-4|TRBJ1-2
TGTGCCAGCAGCTCGGGGACAGGGGTGGGCTACACCTTC
CASSSGTGVGYTF
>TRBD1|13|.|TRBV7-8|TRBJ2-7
TGTGCCAGCAGCTCGGACAGGGTGGGGGAGCAGTACTTC
CASSSDRVGEQYF
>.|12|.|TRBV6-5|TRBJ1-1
TGTGCCAGCACTGTAGTGGACACAGAAGCTTTCTTT
CASTVVDTEAFF
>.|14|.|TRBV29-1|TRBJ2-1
TGCAGCGTTGACGGCGGGGCCGCTTACAATGAGCAGTTCTTC
CSVDGGAAYNEQFF
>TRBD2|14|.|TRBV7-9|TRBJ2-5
TGTGCCAGCCTCCGCGCTAGCGGGGGTGAGACCCAGTACTTC
CASLRASGGETQYF
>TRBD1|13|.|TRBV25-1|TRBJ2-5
TGTGCCAGCAGTGCCGGGACAGGAGAGACCCAGTACTTC
CASSAGTGETQYF